This record concerns one T cell receptor beta chain sequence. As handled by the study authors: Scientists estimated how many nucleated cells there were by amplifying reference gene primers. The table came from immunoSEQ multiplex PCR; TCRdb's copy has only in-frame clones and leaves some out. Clone size and V and J calls were adopted from that table, with D and trimming inferred from the DNA. Counted here are fewer than 300,000 clones, 80% to 95% occurring once; the ten biggest clones make up 0.95% to 1.3%. This record comes from a study of blood T cell repertoires in COVID-19. Study summary: Sample material is recorded as cDNA or gDNA derived from T cells, B-cell-depleted T cells, or PBMCs.

This CDR3 comprises 14 residues. Per the germline V gene, CDR1 is ENHRY and CDR2 is SYGVKD. V was trimmed by 0 bases and J by 7 bases, leaving 10 bases between them. The sample consisted of PBMCs or T cells enriched from blood (not recorded which). This clonotype was obtained from a young woman who had recovered from COVID-19. J is TRBJ1-5 and V is TRBV10-3, with D possibly matching TRBD1 (5 bases). The CDR3 DNA is TGTGCCATCAGTGAGTCGGCAGGGTCCCAGCCCCAGCATTTT. The encoded protein is CAISESAGSQPQHF.